Listed below are T cell receptor beta chains from one sample, sequenced in a study of T-cell reconstitution after alpha-beta-depleted transplantation in children. TCRdb reanalysed the PCR reads using MiXCR and keeps one entry per CDR3 protein. Of 250,000 to 350,000 distinct CDR3 sequences listed, roughly 21% were seen once; the top ten hold about a tenth. The sequencing here drew on PBMCs, mostly from graft donor cells, taken 180 days after TCRalphabeta/CD19-depleted stem cell transplant. These TCRs come from a male patient between 5 and 17 years old who had a stem cell transplant for acute lymphoblastic leukemia, so the T cells may come from the graft donor. The CDR3 runs from the conserved cysteine through the conserved F or W. D genes are given only for firm matches. Rows give clone size only sometimes, using once, few, many, or a class for an expanded clone.

abundance: -; v_gene: TRBV10-2; j_gene: TRBJ2-1; d_gene: TRBD2; CDR3aa: CASSESRGAGGGNEQFF; CDR3nt: TGCGCCAGCAGTGAGTCCAGAGGAGCGGGAGGGGGGAATGAGCAGTTCTTC
abundance: few; v_gene: TRBV6-5; j_gene: TRBJ2-2; d_gene: TRBD1; CDR3aa: CASSSMGQGSLTGELFF; CDR3nt: TGTGCCAGCAGTTCGATGGGACAGGGGTCCCTCACCGGGGAGCTGTTTTTT
abundance: -; v_gene: TRBV12-3/TRBV12-4; j_gene: TRBJ2-3; d_gene: -; CDR3aa: CASREQGPDTQYF; CDR3nt: TGTGCCAGCAGAGAACAGGGTCCAGATACGCAGTATTTT
abundance: few; v_gene: TRBV10-3; j_gene: TRBJ2-7; d_gene: -; CDR3aa: CAISEPTLEVPACEQYF; CDR3nt: TGTGCCATCAGTGAGCCTACCTTAGAGGTGCCGGCCTGCGAGCAGTACTTC
abundance: -; v_gene: TRBV20-1; j_gene: TRBJ1-5; d_gene: TRBD1; CDR3aa: CSARGTGPNQPQHF; CDR3nt: TGCAGTGCTAGGGGGACAGGGCCCAATCAGCCCCAGCATTTT
abundance: -; v_gene: TRBV9; j_gene: TRBJ2-1; d_gene: TRBD2; CDR3aa: CASSVVSSGTSGSYNEQFF; CDR3nt: TGTGCCAGCAGCGTAGTAAGTTCCGGGACTAGCGGATCCTACAATGAGCAGTTCTTC
abundance: -; v_gene: TRBV10-3; j_gene: TRBJ2-7; d_gene: -; CDR3aa: CAISESGGGENEQYF; CDR3nt: TGTGCCATCAGTGAGTCGGGAGGGGGCGAGAACGAGCAGTACTTC
abundance: -; v_gene: TRBV24-1; j_gene: TRBJ1-2; d_gene: TRBD1; CDR3aa: CATSAGTGGSYGYTF; CDR3nt: TGTGCCACCAGTGCTGGGACAGGGGGAAGCTATGGCTACACCTTC
abundance: few; v_gene: TRBV5-5; j_gene: TRBJ1-1; d_gene: -; CDR3aa: CASSLIGRGYTEAFF; CDR3nt: TGTGCCAGCAGCTTGATTGGGAGGGGGTACACTGAAGCTTTCTTT
abundance: few; v_gene: TRBV2; j_gene: TRBJ1-1; d_gene: TRBD1; CDR3aa: CASRGTDNTEAFF; CDR3nt: TGTGCCAGCAGGGGGACAGACAACACTGAAGCTTTCTTT
abundance: few; v_gene: TRBV18; j_gene: TRBJ2-5; d_gene: TRBD2; CDR3aa: CASSPTSGTPIGGAQYF; CDR3nt: TGTGCCAGCTCACCAACTAGCGGGACCCCGATCGGAGGGGCCCAGTACTTC
abundance: few; v_gene: TRBV6-5; j_gene: TRBJ2-3; d_gene: TRBD1; CDR3aa: CASSYSGAGGLDTQYF; CDR3nt: TGTGCCAGCAGTTACAGTGGGGCAGGGGGTCTGGATACGCAGTATTTT
abundance: -; v_gene: TRBV5-1; j_gene: TRBJ1-2; d_gene: TRBD1; CDR3aa: CASSLWAGTGDYGYTF; CDR3nt: TGCGCCAGCAGCTTGTGGGCCGGGACAGGGGACTATGGCTACACCTTC
abundance: -; v_gene: TRBV7-3; j_gene: TRBJ2-2; d_gene: TRBD1; CDR3aa: CASSSPIARQGDTGELFF; CDR3nt: TGTGCCAGCAGCTCACCTATCGCCCGACAGGGCGACACCGGGGAGCTGTTTTTT
abundance: -; v_gene: TRBV25-1; j_gene: TRBJ2-7; d_gene: -; CDR3aa: CASRGGGGGFDEQYF; CDR3nt: TGTGCCAGCAGGGGAGGGGGCGGGGGGTTCGACGAGCAGTACTTC
abundance: -; v_gene: TRBV5-1; j_gene: TRBJ1-4; d_gene: TRBD1; CDR3aa: CASSPPHGTGGEKLFF; CDR3nt: TGCGCCAGCAGCCCACCACATGGGACAGGAGGTGAAAAACTGTTTTTT
abundance: -; v_gene: TRBV7-9; j_gene: TRBJ2-5; d_gene: -; CDR3aa: CASSFGQYQETQYF; CDR3nt: TGTGCCAGCAGCTTCGGACAGTACCAAGAGACCCAGTACTTC
abundance: -; v_gene: TRBV7-3; j_gene: TRBJ2-5; d_gene: TRBD2; CDR3aa: CASSFGLAGEETQYF; CDR3nt: TGTGCCAGCAGCTTTGGACTAGCGGGAGAAGAGACCCAGTACTTC
abundance: few; v_gene: TRBV9; j_gene: TRBJ2-1; d_gene: -; CDR3aa: CASSASRKHEQFF; CDR3nt: TGTGCCAGCAGCGCCTCTAGGAAGCATGAGCAGTTCTTC
abundance: -; v_gene: TRBV2; j_gene: TRBJ2-5; d_gene: -; CDR3aa: CASSEERFKETQYF; CDR3nt: TGTGCCAGCAGTGAAGAGCGTTTTAAAGAGACCCAGTACTTC
abundance: -; v_gene: TRBV7-8; j_gene: TRBJ2-1; d_gene: TRBD2; CDR3aa: CASSPTSGTSGLITYNEQFF; CDR3nt: TGTGCCAGCAGCCCAACGAGTGGGACTAGCGGGCTCATTACCTACAATGAGCAGTTCTTC
abundance: -; v_gene: TRBV20-1; j_gene: TRBJ2-1; d_gene: -; CDR3aa: CSASPREAYRYNEQFF; CDR3nt: TGCAGTGCTAGTCCGAGGGAGGCCTATCGCTACAATGAGCAGTTCTTC
abundance: few; v_gene: TRBV12-3/TRBV12-4; j_gene: TRBJ2-7; d_gene: -; CDR3aa: CASSQGHTYEQYF; CDR3nt: TGTGCCAGCAGCCAGGGACACACCTACGAGCAGTACTTC
abundance: few; v_gene: TRBV28; j_gene: TRBJ2-7; d_gene: -; CDR3aa: CATEKRAHEQYF; CDR3nt: TGTGCCACGGAAAAGCGGGCCCACGAGCAGTACTTC
abundance: few; v_gene: TRBV4-2; j_gene: TRBJ2-7; d_gene: TRBD2; CDR3aa: CASSQDYGIYLSGRDEQYF; CDR3nt: TGTGCCAGCAGCCAAGATTACGGGATCTACCTTAGCGGGAGGGACGAGCAGTACTTC
abundance: few; v_gene: TRBV9; j_gene: TRBJ1-1; d_gene: -; CDR3aa: CASTPERGNTEAFF; CDR3nt: TGTGCCAGCACCCCCGAGAGGGGGAACACTGAAGCTTTCTTT
abundance: -; v_gene: TRBV7-9; j_gene: TRBJ2-7; d_gene: TRBD1; CDR3aa: CASRGQGRGYEQYF; CDR3nt: TGTGCCAGCAGAGGACAGGGAAGGGGCTACGAGCAGTACTTC
abundance: -; v_gene: TRBV18; j_gene: TRBJ2-2; d_gene: TRBD2; CDR3aa: CASSRAGTILSGELFF; CDR3nt: TGTGCCAGCTCACGAGCCGGGACTATATTATCCGGGGAGCTGTTTTTT
abundance: -; v_gene: TRBV5-1; j_gene: TRBJ2-7; d_gene: -; CDR3aa: CASVLSDSSYEQYF; CDR3nt: TGCGCCAGCGTACTATCGGACAGCTCCTACGAGCAGTACTTC
abundance: few; v_gene: TRBV9; j_gene: TRBJ2-1; d_gene: -; CDR3aa: CASSVVGSYNEQFF; CDR3nt: TGTGCCAGCAGCGTAGTGGGATCCTACAATGAGCAGTTCTTC